This T cell receptor beta chain derives from a study of T cells in Graves' hyperthyroidism and ophthalmopathy. Amplified regions were TCR beta CDR3 sequences from RNA transcripts. Carried out on the TCR CDR3, a first-round RT-PCR used the HTBI primer set. TCRdb reprocessed the multiplex PCR reads with MiXCR, giving one entry per CDR3 protein. The sample lists 610,000 or so distinct CDR3 sequences, 46% occurring once. Germline assignment: CDR1 PRHDT and CDR2 FYEKMQ (reference sequence). The CDR3 is 12 amino acids. V lost 2 bases and J 3 bases, leaving 5 bases between the germline ends. This clonotype has at least ten counts.

The chain carries TRBV13 and TRBJ2-7; D unresolved. This TCR was sampled from a woman in her late teens or twenties with Graves' hyperthyroidism. Sequenced input: peripheral blood or thyroid tissue (not recorded which). The CDR3 DNA is TGTGCCAGCAGCTTATACCGCTACGAGCAGTACTTC. Encoded protein: CASSLYRYEQYF.